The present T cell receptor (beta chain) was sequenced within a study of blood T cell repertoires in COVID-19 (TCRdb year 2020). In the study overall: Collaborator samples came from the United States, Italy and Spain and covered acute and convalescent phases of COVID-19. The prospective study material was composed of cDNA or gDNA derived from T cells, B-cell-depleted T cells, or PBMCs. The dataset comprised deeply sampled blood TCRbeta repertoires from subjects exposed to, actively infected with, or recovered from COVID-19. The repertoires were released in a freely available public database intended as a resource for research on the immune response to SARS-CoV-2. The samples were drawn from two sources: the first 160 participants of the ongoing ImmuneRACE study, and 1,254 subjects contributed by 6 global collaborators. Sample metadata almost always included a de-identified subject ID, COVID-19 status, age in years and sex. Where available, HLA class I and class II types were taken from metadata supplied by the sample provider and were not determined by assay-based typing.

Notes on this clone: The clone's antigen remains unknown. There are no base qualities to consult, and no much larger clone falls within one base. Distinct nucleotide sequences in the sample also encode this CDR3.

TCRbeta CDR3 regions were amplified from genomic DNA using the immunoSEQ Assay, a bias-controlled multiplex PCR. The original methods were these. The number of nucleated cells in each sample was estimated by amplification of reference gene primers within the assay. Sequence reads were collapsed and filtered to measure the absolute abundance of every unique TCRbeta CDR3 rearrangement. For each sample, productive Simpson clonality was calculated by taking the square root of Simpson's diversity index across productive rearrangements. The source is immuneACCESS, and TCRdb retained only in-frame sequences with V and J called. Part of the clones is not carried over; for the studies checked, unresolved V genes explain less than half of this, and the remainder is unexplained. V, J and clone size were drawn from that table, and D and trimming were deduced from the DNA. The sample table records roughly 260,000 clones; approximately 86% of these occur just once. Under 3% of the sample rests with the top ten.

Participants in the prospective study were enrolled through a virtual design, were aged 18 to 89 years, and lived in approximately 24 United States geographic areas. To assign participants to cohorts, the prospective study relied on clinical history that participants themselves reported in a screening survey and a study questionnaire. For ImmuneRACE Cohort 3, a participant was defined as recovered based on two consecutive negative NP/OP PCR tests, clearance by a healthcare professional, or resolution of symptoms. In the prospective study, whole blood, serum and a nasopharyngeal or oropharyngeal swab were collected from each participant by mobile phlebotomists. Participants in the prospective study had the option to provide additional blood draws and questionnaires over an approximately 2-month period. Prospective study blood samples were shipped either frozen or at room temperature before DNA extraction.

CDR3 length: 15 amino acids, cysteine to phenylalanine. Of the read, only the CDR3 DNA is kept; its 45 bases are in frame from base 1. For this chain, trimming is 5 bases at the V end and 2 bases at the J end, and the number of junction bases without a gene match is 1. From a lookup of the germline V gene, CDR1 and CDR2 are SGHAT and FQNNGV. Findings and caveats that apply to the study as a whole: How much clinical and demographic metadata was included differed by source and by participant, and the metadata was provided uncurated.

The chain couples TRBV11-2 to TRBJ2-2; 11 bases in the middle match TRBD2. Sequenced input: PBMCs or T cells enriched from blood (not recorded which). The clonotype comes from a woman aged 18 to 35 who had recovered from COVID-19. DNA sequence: TGTGCCAGCAGCCTAGCGGGGGGTAACACCGGGGAGCTGTTTTTT. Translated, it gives CASSLAGGNTGELFF.